This is a list of T cell receptor beta chains from one sample in a study of blood T cell repertoires in COVID-19. Here immunoSEQ multiplex PCR was the method, and the copy in TCRdb shows in-frame clones only, minus some. The top ten hold roughly 3.7% of the sample, which has about 180,000 clones, approximately 88% seen once. The sequenced sample was peripheral blood. These receptors originate from a woman under 40 with acute or convalescent COVID-19. The CDR3 runs from the conserved cysteine through the conserved F or W. The D gene is left open where the match is weak. Only part of the rows carry a size: once, few, many, or a class if the clone is expanded.

clone_size	v_call	j_call	d_call	cdr3_aa	cdr3_nt
-	TRBV30	TRBJ2-7	TRBD2	CAYSLLLAGGNEQYF	TGTGCCTATAGTCTACTACTAGCGGGAGGTAACGAGCAGTACTTC
-	TRBV2	TRBJ2-7	TRBD1	CASGGTGGDEQYF	TGTGCCAGCGGGGGGACAGGTGGCGACGAGCAGTACTTC
once	TRBV28	TRBJ1-3	-	CASSTLMGRRNTIYF	TGTGCCAGCAGTACATTGATGGGGAGAAGAAACACCATATATTTT
once	TRBV9	TRBJ2-3	-	CASGAASTDTQYF	TGTGCCAGCGGGGCAGCTAGCACAGATACGCAGTATTTT
-	TRBV10-3	TRBJ2-3	-	CAISSGPTDTQYF	TGTGCCATCAGTAGCGGACCCACAGATACGCAGTATTTT
once	TRBV5-1	TRBJ2-5	-	CASSIQPGTQETQYF	TGCGCCAGCAGCATCCAGCCGGGGACACAAGAGACCCAGTACTTC
-	TRBV5-1	TRBJ2-5	TRBD1	CASSLGTGEETQYF	TGCGCCAGCAGTTTAGGGACAGGGGAAGAGACCCAGTACTTC
once	TRBV3-1/TRBV3-2	TRBJ2-7	-	CASSQFQGYEQYF	TGTGCCAGCAGCCAATTCCAGGGATACGAGCAGTACTTC
-	TRBV20-1	TRBJ2-1	-	CSASLGEQFF	TGCAGTGCTAGCCTTGGCGAGCAGTTCTTC
-	TRBV19	TRBJ2-1	TRBD2	CASSATSGRGEQFF	TGTGCCAGTTCCGCGACTAGCGGGAGGGGGGAGCAGTTCTTC
-	TRBV7-9	TRBJ2-7	-	CASSLGHYPTYEQYF	TGTGCCAGCAGCTTAGGTCACTACCCTACCTACGAGCAGTACTTC
-	TRBV21-1	TRBJ2-2	-	CASSQRLQGRDTGELFF	TGTGCCAGCAGCCAAAGACTACAGGGACGGGACACCGGGGAGCTGTTTTTT
-	TRBV2	TRBJ2-5	TRBD1	CASNQQGVETQYF	TGTGCCAGCAATCAACAGGGGGTGGAGACCCAGTACTTC
-	TRBV5-5	TRBJ2-1	-	CASSYDGSAYNEQFF	TGTGCCAGCAGCTATGACGGGAGTGCCTACAATGAGCAGTTCTTC
-	TRBV19	TRBJ1-5	-	CASRQAYYSNQPQHF	TGTGCCAGCCGCCAGGCCTATTATAGCAATCAGCCCCAGCATTTT
-	TRBV5-1	TRBJ1-2	TRBD1	CASRPGTGSNGYTF	TGCGCCAGCAGGCCCGGGACAGGGAGTAATGGCTACACCTTC
-	TRBV6-5	TRBJ1-1	-	CASSKTGRSTEAFF	TGTGCCAGCAGCAAAACAGGGAGAAGCACTGAAGCTTTCTTT
-	TRBV11-2	TRBJ1-3	-	CASSLNREGNTIYF	TGTGCCAGCAGCTTAAACAGGGAAGGAAACACCATATATTTT
-	TRBV2	TRBJ1-2	-	CASRALNRDRGGYTF	TGTGCCAGCAGGGCCTTAAACAGGGACCGGGGAGGCTACACCTTC
-	TRBV7-2	TRBJ1-1	-	CASSLLLLNTEAFF	TGTGCCAGCAGCCTACTTTTACTGAACACTGAAGCTTTCTTT
-	TRBV3-1/TRBV3-2	TRBJ1-1	-	CASTSDSFLSEAFF	TGTGCCAGCACGTCGGACTCCTTCCTATCTGAAGCTTTCTTT
-	TRBV27	TRBJ2-7	TRBD2	CASSYQPGTRGYEQYF	TGTGCCAGCAGTTACCAGCCCGGGACTAGGGGCTACGAGCAGTACTTC
-	TRBV2	TRBJ2-7	-	CASSVEEGLEQYF	TGTGCCAGCAGTGTGGAGGAGGGCCTAGAGCAGTACTTC
many	TRBV29-1	TRBJ2-1	TRBD2	CSVGAGGGNEQFF	TGCAGCGTTGGTGCGGGAGGGGGTAATGAGCAGTTCTTC
-	TRBV6-5	TRBJ1-2	-	CASSSRPRHDYGYTF	TGTGCCAGCAGTAGCCGACCGCGACACGACTATGGCTACACCTTC
-	TRBV6-5	TRBJ2-5	TRBD2	CASIRLAGDETQYF	TGTGCCAGCATTCGGCTAGCGGGAGACGAGACCCAGTACTTC
-	TRBV7-2	TRBJ2-7	TRBD2	CASSLTFGGGRPYEQYF	TGTGCCAGCAGCTTGACCTTTGGGGGGGGTCGCCCCTACGAGCAGTACTTC
-	TRBV9	TRBJ2-3	-	CASSGGEIAQYF	TGTGCCAGCAGCGGTGGAGAAATAGCGCAGTATTTT
-	TRBV11-2	TRBJ1-1	-	CASSLGMGAEAFF	TGTGCCAGCAGCTTAGGAATGGGGGCCGAAGCTTTCTTT
-	TRBV6-5	TRBJ2-3	-	CASSYSRGYGTDTQYF	TGTGCCAGCAGTTACTCGAGGGGGTACGGCACAGATACGCAGTATTTT
few	TRBV3-1/TRBV3-2	TRBJ1-6	-	CASSHPGDSPLHF	TGTGCCAGCAGCCATCCGGGGGATTCACCCCTCCACTTT
-	TRBV9	TRBJ2-1	-	CASSPGVTYNEQFF	TGTGCCAGCAGCCCAGGGGTAACCTACAATGAGCAGTTCTTC
-	TRBV28	TRBJ2-6	TRBD1	CASSTGDRESGANVLTF	TGTGCCAGCAGTACCGGGGACAGGGAGTCTGGGGCCAACGTCCTGACTTTC
-	TRBV2	TRBJ1-2	-	CATQNSGYGYTF	TGTGCCACCCAAAATTCGGGCTATGGCTACACCTTC
-	TRBV27	TRBJ1-2	-	CASSLGRGAYGYTF	TGTGCCAGCAGTTTGGGGAGGGGGGCCTATGGCTACACCTTC
-	TRBV5-6	TRBJ2-3	-	CASSRAPSLNTDTQYF	TGTGCCAGCAGCCGCGCACCGTCCCTTAACACAGATACGCAGTATTTT
-	TRBV7-2	TRBJ2-3	TRBD2	CASSSGLAGTDTQYF	TGTGCCAGCAGCTCCGGACTAGCCGGGACAGATACGCAGTATTTT